Following are 5 T cell receptor beta chains from one sample sequenced in a study of OX40 agonist ivuxolimab in advanced cancers. Library generation was performed with the immunoSEQ multiplex PCR assay. Drawn from immuneACCESS, this table holds only the in-frame rearrangements with V and J called that TCRdb kept. Clones are partly lost; checked studies trace under half to an unresolved V gene and leave the rest unexplained. Present in this sample are over 65,000 clones, 70% to 90% of which were seen just once. The ten biggest clones cover around 2% of the sample. The sequences come from CD4+ or CD8+ T cells sorted from blood, collected in a trial of the OX40 agonist ivuxolimab. The receptors were gathered from an adult with an advanced solid tumor such as melanoma, head and neck, liver or kidney cancer.

The rearrangement links TRBV7-2 to TRBJ1-2; tentative D call: TRBD1 (5 bases). Per the germline V gene, CDR1 is SGHTA and CDR2 is FQGNSA. The CDR3 extends over 16 amino acids. The V end was cut by 1 base, the J end by 0 bases, with 12 bases between. As DNA, the CDR3 is TGTGCCAGCAGCTTAGGGGGACTCTCTGCTAACTATGGCTACACCTTC. It codes for CASSLGGLSANYGYTF.

V usage is TRBV7-2 and J usage is TRBJ1-2; D gene unclear. With 5 bases removed from V and 1 base from J, the gap between germline ends came to 11 bases. The CDR3 runs to 14 residues. Germline V gives CDR1 SGHTA, CDR2 FQGNSA. CDR3 in DNA: TGTGCCAGCAGCCGAGCCAGAGATAACTATGGCTACACCTTC. This encodes CASSRARDNYGYTF.

The V gene is TRBV7-2, the J gene TRBJ1-6; the D gene is possibly TRBD1 (5 bases). This CDR3 is 14 amino acids long. Germline V gene lookup returns CDR1 SGHTA and CDR2 FQGNSA. Trimming cost V 5 bases and J 9 bases, with 14 bases left between them. The CDR3 is CASSTSRGGSPLHF. CDR3 nucleotides: TGTGCCAGCAGCACATCCCGTGGGGGTTCACCCCTCCACTTT. The variable domain in full, with the rest retrieved from reference TRBV7-2 and TRBJ1-6, is GAGVSQSPSNKVTEKGKDVELRCDPISGHTALYWYRQSLGQGLEFLIYFQGNSAPDKSGLPSDRFSAERTGGSVSTLTIQRTQQEDSAVYLCASSTSRGGSPLHFGNGTRLTVT.

The chain uses TRBV5-1 and TRBJ1-2, with D hard to call. Germline values: CDR1 SGHRS, CDR2 YFSETQ. Trimming stripped 3 bases from V and 8 bases from J, with 23 bases between. The CDR3 loop spans 16 amino acids. The CDR3 is CASSYQYTTQRGGYTF. The CDR3, as DNA: TGCGCCAGCAGCTACCAATATACGACTCAGCGGGGAGGCTACACCTTC. Combining the CDR3 with reference TRBV5-1 and TRBJ1-2 gives the whole variable domain KAGVTQTPRYLIKTRGQQVTLSCSPISGHRSVSWYQQTPGQGLQFLFEYFSETQRNKGNFPGRFSGRQFSNSRSEMNVSTLELGDSALYLCASSYQYTTQRGGYTFGSGTRLTVV.

This rearrangement joins TRBV14 to TRBJ2-7; the D gene is possibly TRBD1 (5 bases). The CDR3 spans 15 residues. The V gene lost 1 base and the J gene lost 3 bases, with 13 bases spanning the gap. Germline V gene sequence: CDR1 SGHDN, CDR2 FVKESK. The CDR3 sequence is CASSQGNRGSYEQYF. The DNA for the CDR3 is TGTGCCAGCAGCCAAGGGAATAGGGGTAGCTACGAGCAGTACTTC.